This T cell receptor (beta chain) was sequenced for a study of neurological immune-mediated disorders. Overall study findings and caveats: Private repertoires in all groups were suggested by the finding that expanded clones across subjects shared no CDR3 amino acid sequences.

TCRdb analysed the 5' RACE reads with MiXCR anew, one entry per CDR3 protein. This sample yields more than 75,000 distinct CDR3 sequences, of which around 10% are seen a single time; 1.8% belongs to the top ten. CDR3 length equals 13 residues. V was clipped by 3 bases and J by 6 bases, with 11 bases between them. Germline V gene lookup returns CDR1 LNHDA and CDR2 SQIVND (reference sequence). In its sample, this clonotype was seen a few times. The antigen is undetermined. The rearrangement uses TRBV19 and TRBJ2-5; no clear D. The sample taken for sequencing was PBMCs. This clonotype was obtained from a man between 40 and 49 years old in good health. In DNA form, the CDR3 reads TGTGCCAGTAGTATCGACGTAACGAAGACCCAGTACTTC. Translating gives CASSIDVTKTQYF.